The clone carrying this T cell receptor beta chain has more than one count but fewer than ten. Its antigen is not known. Trimming pared 7 bases from V and 12 bases from J, leaving 16 bases between. The CDR3 runs 12 residues. Germline V gives CDR1 MDHEN, CDR2 SYDVKM. Treatment given: approximately nine-day PBMC culture with coronavirus spike peptide pools or control peptides (ViraFEST assay). The data stem from a study of vaccination and CD4 T cells after COVID-19. Sequencing of DNA taken from cultured CD4+ T cells relied on the Oncomine TCR Beta short-read assay. TCRdb itself ran the PCR reads through MiXCR, one entry per CDR3 protein. This table holds over 4,500 distinct CDR3 sequences, 25% to 35% found once.

The specimen was CD4+ T cells from blood, cultured in vitro, collected after SARS-CoV-2 vaccination. The chain has TRBV28 and TRBJ2-1; TRBD1 might be the D (6 bases). The receptor was derived from a human donor who had recovered from COVID-19. The CDR3 loop reads CASIRQDGAQFF. The CDR3 DNA reads TGTGCCAGCATACGACAGGACGGAGCGCAGTTCTTC.